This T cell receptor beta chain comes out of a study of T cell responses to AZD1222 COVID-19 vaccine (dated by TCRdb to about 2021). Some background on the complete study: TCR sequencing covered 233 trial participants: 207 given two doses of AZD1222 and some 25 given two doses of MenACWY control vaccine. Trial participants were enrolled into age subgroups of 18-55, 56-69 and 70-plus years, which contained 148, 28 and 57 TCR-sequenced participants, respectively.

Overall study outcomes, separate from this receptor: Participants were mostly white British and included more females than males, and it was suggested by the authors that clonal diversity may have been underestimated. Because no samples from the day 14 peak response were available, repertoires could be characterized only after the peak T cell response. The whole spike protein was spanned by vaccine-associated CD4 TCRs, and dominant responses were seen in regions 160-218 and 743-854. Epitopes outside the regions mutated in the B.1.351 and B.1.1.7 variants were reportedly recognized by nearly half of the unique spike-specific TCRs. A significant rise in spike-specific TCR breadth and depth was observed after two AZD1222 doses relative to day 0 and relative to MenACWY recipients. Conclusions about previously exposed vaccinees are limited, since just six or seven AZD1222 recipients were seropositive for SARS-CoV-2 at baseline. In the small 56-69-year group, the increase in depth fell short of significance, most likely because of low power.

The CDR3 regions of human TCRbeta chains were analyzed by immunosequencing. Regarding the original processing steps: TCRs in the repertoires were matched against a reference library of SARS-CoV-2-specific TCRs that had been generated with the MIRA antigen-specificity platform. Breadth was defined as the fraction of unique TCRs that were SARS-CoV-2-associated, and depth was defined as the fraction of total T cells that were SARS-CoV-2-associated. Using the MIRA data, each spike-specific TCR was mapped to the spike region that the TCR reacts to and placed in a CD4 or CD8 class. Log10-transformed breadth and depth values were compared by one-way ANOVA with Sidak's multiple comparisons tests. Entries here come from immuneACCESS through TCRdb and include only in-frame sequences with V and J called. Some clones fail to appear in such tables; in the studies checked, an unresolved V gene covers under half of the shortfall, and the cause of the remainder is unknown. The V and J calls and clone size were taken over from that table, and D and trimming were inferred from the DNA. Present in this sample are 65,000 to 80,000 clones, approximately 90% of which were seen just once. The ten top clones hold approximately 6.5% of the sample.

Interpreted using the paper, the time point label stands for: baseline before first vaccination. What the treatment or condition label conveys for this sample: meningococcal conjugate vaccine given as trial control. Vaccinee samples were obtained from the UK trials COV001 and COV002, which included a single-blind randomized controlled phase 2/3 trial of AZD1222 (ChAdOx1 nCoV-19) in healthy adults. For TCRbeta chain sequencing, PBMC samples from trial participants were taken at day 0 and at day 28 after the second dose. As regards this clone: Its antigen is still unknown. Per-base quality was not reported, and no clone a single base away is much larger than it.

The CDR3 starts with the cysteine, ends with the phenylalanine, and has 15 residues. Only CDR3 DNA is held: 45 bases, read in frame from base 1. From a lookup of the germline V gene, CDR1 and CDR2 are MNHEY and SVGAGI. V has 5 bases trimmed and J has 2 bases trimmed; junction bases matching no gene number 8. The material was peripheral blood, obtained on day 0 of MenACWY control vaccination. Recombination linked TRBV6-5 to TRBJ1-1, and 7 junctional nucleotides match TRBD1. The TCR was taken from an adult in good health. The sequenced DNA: TGTGCCAGCAGTACTCAAGGGACAGACAACACTGAAGCTTTCTTT. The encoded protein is CASSTQGTDNTEAFF.